This TCR beta chain was captured by sequencing in a study of blood T cell repertoires in COVID-19. On the study more broadly: The United States, Italy and Spain were the sources of the acute and convalescent COVID-19 samples. T cells, B-cell-depleted T cells, or PBMCs supplied cDNA or gDNA.

CDR1 and CDR2 (germline): SGHRS, YFSETQ. Trimming took 0 bases from V and 8 from J, leaving 14 bases between them. The CDR3 length is 15 residues. Per the study methods: Reference gene primers were amplified, and this amplification served to estimate nucleated cell counts. Repertoires were generated with immunoSEQ multiplex PCR, while TCRdb's copy carries only in-frame clones and drops some. V, J and clone size reflect that table, while D and trimming were determined from the DNA. The table records fewer than 350,000 clones, roughly 85% of them present only once. The source is a human donor in a cohort sampled during active COVID-19. The V gene is TRBV5-1, the J gene TRBJ1-4; no clear D. The sequenced sample consisted of peripheral blood. CDR3 residues: CASSLGAAAGEKLFF. CDR3 in DNA: TGCGCCAGCAGCTTGGGAGCGGCCGCTGGGGAAAAACTGTTTTTT.